This T cell receptor (beta chain) is drawn from a study of OX40 agonist ivuxolimab in advanced cancers. Study information: Patients in dose escalation had liver, melanoma, kidney or head and neck cancers. Overall study results and limits: Certain nonresponders likewise exhibited a low normalized T-cell clonal expansion. Undetermined was the antigen specificity of the expanded peripheral T cells.

Patients with a history of autoimmune disease or on systemic immunosuppression were excluded. The table came from immunoSEQ multiplex PCR; TCRdb's copy has only in-frame clones and leaves some out. The table includes 55,000 to 70,000 clones, approximately 87% detected once. The V end was cut by 0 bases, the J end by 3 bases, with 12 bases between. The germline gives CDR1 SGHTS, CDR2 YDEGEE. The CDR3 length is 15 residues. About this clone itself: Its target is unknown.

V and J are TRBV5-8 and TRBJ1-1; D is unclear. Sample: CD4+ or CD8+ T cells sorted from blood, taken in a trial of the OX40 agonist ivuxolimab. The receptor was derived from an adult with an advanced solid tumor such as melanoma, head and neck, liver or kidney cancer. The CDR3, as DNA: TGTGCCAGCAGCTTGGGAGCGAATGCGGACACTGAAGCTTTCTTT. This encodes CASSLGANADTEAFF.